This record covers a single T cell receptor delta chain. This clone was detected ten times or more. There is no known antigen for this receptor. The protein recorded in TCRdb matches a much larger clone and deviates from this DNA's translation at residue 4, suggesting a read error; the protein here is obtained by translating the DNA. This specimen belongs to a study of γδ T cells in repeated Plasmodium falciparum infection (TCRdb year 2021). Notes on the research overall: In the natural-infection arm, Malian children exposed to intense seasonal malaria transmission were enrolled and compared against age and gender matched Australian children. Four controlled human malaria infections were administered to roughly 5 malaria-naive U.S. adults over approximately 580 days by bites from P. falciparum NF54-infected Anopheles stephensi mosquitoes. Samples from controlled-infection subjects were taken at baseline, right before selected infections, and 21 days after each infection. The gammadelta TCR repertoires from Mali were analysed in two ways: cross-sectionally during periods with no transmission, and longitudinally across episodes of acute febrile malaria. In the study, the shaping of the human gammadelta T cell repertoire by repeated Plasmodium falciparum infection was examined using natural infection in Mali and controlled human malaria infection.

Vgamma9/Vdelta2+ and Vdelta2-negative gammadelta T cell populations were flow-sorted from peripheral blood mononuclear cells for bulk TCR repertoire analysis. The library came from multiplex PCR. The reads were generated on an Illumina MiSeq. Each sorted gammadelta T cell sample was sequenced for both the TCR gamma (TRG) and TCR delta (TRD) chains. In the original analysis: The repertoire analyses used clonotype tree plots, the accumulated frequency of the top 20 clonotypes, and diversity index (DI) and D75 metrics. TCRdb called clones afresh from the public reads with CATT; identical DNA rows were later merged. These V and J calls originate from TCRdb's pipeline instead of the authors' own analysis. The sample records about 50,000 delta-chain clones, 1.5% to 2% of which are singletons. The ten biggest clones cover around 24% of the sample. Results and caveats for the whole study, not just this receptor: In Vdelta2-negative gammadelta TCR repertoires, which were largely Vdelta1+, repeated controlled infections appeared to drive waves of new clonotype selection. Generalizability was limited because the Malian cohort was drawn from a small rural village of predominantly one ethnic group. Analysis of inter-individual variability in gammadelta T cell responses was limited by the small size of the controlled-infection cohort. Compared with the repertoires of Australian children, the Vdelta2-negative gammadelta TCR repertoires of Malian children appeared more clonally expanded, less diverse and less shared. Across time and infection, the Vgamma9/Vdelta2+ TCR repertoires showed a highly stable polyclonal makeup, with many TCRgamma sequences overlapping between individuals.

Via the germline V gene, CDR1 is TSESDYY and CDR2 QEAYKQQN. Including cysteine and phenylalanine, the CDR3 has 19 amino acids. Just the 57-base CDR3 DNA is kept, in frame starting at base 1. The sequenced sample was gamma-delta T cells from blood. The clonotype originates from a pool of human donors (malaria-infected and uninfected, not separated). The sequence is built from TRAV38-2/DV8 and TRDJ1, and the D gene may be TRDD3, 6 bases matching. The CDR3 amino acid sequence is: CAYGSQTWGLLPYTDKLIF. Read as DNA, the sequence is TGTGCTTATGGGAGCCAAACCTGGGGACTGCTACCGTACACCGATAAACTCATCTTT.